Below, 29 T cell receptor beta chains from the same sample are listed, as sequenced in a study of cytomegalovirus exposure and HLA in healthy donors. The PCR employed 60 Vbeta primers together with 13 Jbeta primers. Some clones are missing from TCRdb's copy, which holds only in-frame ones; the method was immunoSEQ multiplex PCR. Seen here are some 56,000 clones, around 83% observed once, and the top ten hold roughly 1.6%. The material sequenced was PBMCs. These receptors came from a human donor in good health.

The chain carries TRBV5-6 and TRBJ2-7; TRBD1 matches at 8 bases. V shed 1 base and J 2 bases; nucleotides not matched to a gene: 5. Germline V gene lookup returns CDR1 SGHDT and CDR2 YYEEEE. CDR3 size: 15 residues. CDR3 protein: CASSLLDRAPYEQYF. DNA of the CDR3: TGTGCCAGCAGCTTGTTGGACAGGGCCCCCTACGAGCAGTACTTC.

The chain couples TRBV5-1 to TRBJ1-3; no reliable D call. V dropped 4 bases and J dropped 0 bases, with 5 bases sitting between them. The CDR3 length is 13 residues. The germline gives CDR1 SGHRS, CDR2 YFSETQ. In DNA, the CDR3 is TGCGCCAGCAGCCAGGACTCTGGAAACACCATATATTTT. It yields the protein CASSQDSGNTIYF.

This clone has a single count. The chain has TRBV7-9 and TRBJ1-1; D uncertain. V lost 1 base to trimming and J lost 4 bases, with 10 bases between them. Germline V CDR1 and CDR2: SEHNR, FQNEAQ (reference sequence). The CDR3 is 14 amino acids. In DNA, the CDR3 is TGTGCCAGCAGCTTAGACGGGTCGGGCACTGAAGCTTTCTTT. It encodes CASSLDGSGTEAFF.

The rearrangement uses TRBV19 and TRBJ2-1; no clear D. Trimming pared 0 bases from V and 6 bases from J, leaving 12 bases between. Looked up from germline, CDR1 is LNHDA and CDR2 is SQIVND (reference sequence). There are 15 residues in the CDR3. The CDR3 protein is CASSIEGHLRNEQFF. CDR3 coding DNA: TGTGCCAGTAGTATAGAGGGCCACCTGCGCAATGAGCAGTTCTTC.

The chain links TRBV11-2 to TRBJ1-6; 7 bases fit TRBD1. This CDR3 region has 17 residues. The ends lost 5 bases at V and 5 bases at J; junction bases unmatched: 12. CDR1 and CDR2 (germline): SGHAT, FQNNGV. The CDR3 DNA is TGTGCCAGCAGCCCCCGGACAGGAGGGAATAATAATTCACCCCTCCACTTT. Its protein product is CASSPRTGGNNNSPLHF.

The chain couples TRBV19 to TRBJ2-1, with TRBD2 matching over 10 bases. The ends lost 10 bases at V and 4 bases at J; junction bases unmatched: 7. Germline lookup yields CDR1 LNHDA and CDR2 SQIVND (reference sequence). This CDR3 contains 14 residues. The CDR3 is CATGLASIYNEQFF. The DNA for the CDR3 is TGTGCCACGGGACTAGCGAGTATATACAATGAGCAGTTCTTC.

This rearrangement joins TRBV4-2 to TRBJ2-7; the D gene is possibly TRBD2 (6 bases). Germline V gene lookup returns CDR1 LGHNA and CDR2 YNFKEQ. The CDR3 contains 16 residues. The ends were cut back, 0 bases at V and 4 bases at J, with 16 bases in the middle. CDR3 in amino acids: CASSQDQTRPSYEQYF. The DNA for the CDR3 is TGTGCCAGCAGCCAAGATCAGACTAGACCCTCTTACGAGCAGTACTTC.

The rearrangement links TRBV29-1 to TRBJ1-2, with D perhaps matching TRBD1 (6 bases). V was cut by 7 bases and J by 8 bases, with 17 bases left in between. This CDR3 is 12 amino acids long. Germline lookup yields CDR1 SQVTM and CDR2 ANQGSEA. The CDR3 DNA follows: TGCAGCGCCCGGGGTTGGGGGGGCGGCTACACCTTC. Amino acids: CSARGWGGGYTF. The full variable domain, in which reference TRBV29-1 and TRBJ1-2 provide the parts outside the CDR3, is SAVISQKPSRDICQRGTSLTIQCQVDSQVTMMFWYRQQPGQSLTLIATANQGSEATYESGFVIDKFPISRPNLTFSTLTVSNMSPEDSSIYLCSARGWGGGYTFGSGTRLTVV.

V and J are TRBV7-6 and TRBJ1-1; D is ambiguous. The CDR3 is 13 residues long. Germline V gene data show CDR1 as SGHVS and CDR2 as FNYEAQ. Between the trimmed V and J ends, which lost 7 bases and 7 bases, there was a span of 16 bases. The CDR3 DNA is TGTGCCAGCAACATTGGGCGACTAGATGAAGCTTTCTTT. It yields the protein CASNIGRLDEAFF.

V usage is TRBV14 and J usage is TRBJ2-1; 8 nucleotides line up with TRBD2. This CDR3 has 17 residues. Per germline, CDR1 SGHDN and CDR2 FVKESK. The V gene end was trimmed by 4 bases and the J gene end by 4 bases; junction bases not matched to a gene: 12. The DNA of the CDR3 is TGTGCCAGCAGCCCATTGAAGACGACTAGCGTTTACAATGAGCAGTTCTTC. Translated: CASSPLKTTSVYNEQFF. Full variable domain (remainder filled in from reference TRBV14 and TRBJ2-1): EAGVTQFPSHSVIEKGQTVTLRCDPISGHDNLYWYRRVMGKEIKFLLHFVKESKQDESGMPNNRFLAERTGGTYSTLKVQPAELEDSGVYFCASSPLKTTSVYNEQFFGPGTRLTVL.

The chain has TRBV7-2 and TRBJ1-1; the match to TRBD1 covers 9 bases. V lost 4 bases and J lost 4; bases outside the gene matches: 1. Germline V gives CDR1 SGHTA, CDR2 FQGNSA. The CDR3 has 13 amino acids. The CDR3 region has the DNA TGTGCCAGCAGCTGGACAGGGGTCACTGAAGCTTTCTTT. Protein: CASSWTGVTEAFF.

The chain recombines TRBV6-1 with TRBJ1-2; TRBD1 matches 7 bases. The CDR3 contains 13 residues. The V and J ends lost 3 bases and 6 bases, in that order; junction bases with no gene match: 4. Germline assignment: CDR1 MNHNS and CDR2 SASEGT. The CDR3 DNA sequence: TGTGCCAGCAGTGAGAGACAGGGAGATGGCTACACCTTC. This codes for CASSERQGDGYTF.

CDR3 coding DNA: TGCGCCAGCAGCCAAGATGCGGACAGGTACGAGCAGTACTTC. Translating it yields CASSQDADRYEQYF. This chain uses TRBV4-3 with TRBJ2-7; 7 bases match TRBD1. CDR1 is LGHNA and CDR2 is YSLEER in the germline V gene. The junction had 3 bases not matched to a gene; V was cut back by 0 bases and J by 4 bases. This CDR3 is built from 14 residues.

CDR3 nucleotides: TGTGCCAGCAGCCTACCCCCAGGGGAGCAGTACTTC. Its protein product is CASSLPPGEQYF. The chain combines TRBV7-2 with TRBJ2-7; D is possibly TRBD1 (5 bases). Germline V gene lookup returns CDR1 SGHTA and CDR2 FQGNSA. V was trimmed by 5 bases and J by 7 bases, leaving 12 bases between them. The CDR3 is 12 amino acids. The full variable domain, with the rest looked up from reference TRBV7-2 and TRBJ2-7, is GAGVSQSPSNKVTEKGKDVELRCDPISGHTALYWYRQSLGQGLEFLIYFQGNSAPDKSGLPSDRFSAERTGGSVSTLTIQRTQQEDSAVYLCASSLPPGEQYFGPGTRLTVT.

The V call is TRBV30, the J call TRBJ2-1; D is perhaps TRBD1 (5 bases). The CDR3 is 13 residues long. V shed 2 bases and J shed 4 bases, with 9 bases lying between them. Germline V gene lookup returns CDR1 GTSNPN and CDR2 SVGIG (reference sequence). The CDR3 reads CAWSYDSYNEQFF. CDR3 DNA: TGTGCCTGGAGTTATGACAGTTACAATGAGCAGTTCTTC.

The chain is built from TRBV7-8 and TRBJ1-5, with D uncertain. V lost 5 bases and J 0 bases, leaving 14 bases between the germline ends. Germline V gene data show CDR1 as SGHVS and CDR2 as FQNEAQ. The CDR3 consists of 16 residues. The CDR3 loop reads CASSEGRIYSNQPQHF. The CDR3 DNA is TGTGCCAGCAGCGAGGGCAGAATTTATAGCAATCAGCCCCAGCATTTT.

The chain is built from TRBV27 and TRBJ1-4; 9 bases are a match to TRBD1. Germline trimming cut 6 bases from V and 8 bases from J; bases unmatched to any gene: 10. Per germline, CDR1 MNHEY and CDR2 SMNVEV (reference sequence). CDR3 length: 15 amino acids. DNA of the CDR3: TGTGCCAGCAGCACAGGGGGCGCCGGGAGGGAAAAACTGTTTTTT. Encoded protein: CASSTGGAGREKLFF.

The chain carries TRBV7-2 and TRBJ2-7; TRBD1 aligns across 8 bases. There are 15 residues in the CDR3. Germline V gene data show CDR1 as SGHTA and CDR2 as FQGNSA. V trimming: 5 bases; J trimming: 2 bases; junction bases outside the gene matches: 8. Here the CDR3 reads CASSTRTGFPYEQYF. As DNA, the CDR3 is TGTGCCAGCAGCACCCGGACAGGGTTTCCCTACGAGCAGTACTTC.

The CDR3 region is CASSPSPGELFF. The DNA for the CDR3 is TGTGCCAGCAGTCCGTCCCCCGGGGAGCTGTTTTTT. V usage is TRBV28 and J usage is TRBJ2-2; D gene uncertain. This CDR3 is 12 amino acids long. The germline V gene has CDR1 MDHEN and CDR2 SYDVKM. The V and J ends lost 5 bases and 6 bases respectively, with 7 bases between them.

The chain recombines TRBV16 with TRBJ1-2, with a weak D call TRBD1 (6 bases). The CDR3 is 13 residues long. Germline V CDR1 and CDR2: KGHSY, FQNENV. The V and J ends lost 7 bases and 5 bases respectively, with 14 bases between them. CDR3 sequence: CASTSGTTYGYTF. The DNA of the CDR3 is TGTGCCAGCACCTCCGGGACAACGTATGGCTACACCTTC.

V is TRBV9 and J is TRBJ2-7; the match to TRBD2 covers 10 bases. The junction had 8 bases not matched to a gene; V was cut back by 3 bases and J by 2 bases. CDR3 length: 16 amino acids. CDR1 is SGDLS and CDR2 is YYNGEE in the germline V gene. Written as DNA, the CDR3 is TGTGCCAGCAGCGGGGGTGTAGCGGGAGGAACCTACGAGCAGTACTTC. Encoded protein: CASSGGVAGGTYEQYF. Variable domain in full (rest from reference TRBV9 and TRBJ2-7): DSGVTQTPKHLITATGQRVTLRCSPRSGDLSVYWYQQSLDQGLQFLIQYYNGEERAKGNILERFSAQQFPDLHSELNLSSLELGDSALYFCASSGGVAGGTYEQYFGPGTRLTVT.

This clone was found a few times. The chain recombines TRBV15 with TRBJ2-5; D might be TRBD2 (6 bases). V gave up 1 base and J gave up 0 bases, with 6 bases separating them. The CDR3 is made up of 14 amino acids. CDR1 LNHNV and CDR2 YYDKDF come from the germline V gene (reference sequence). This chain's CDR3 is CATSRGGDQETQYF. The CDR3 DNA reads TGTGCCACCAGCAGAGGCGGGGACCAAGAGACCCAGTACTTC.

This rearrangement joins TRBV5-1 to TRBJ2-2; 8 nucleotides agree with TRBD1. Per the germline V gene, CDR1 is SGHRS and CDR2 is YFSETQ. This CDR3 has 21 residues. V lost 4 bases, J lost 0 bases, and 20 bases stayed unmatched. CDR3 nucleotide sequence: TGCGCCAGCAGCCCTAAGGTGGGTTGGGACAGGCACTACGCGAACACCGGGGAGCTGTTTTTT. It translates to CASSPKVGWDRHYANTGELFF.

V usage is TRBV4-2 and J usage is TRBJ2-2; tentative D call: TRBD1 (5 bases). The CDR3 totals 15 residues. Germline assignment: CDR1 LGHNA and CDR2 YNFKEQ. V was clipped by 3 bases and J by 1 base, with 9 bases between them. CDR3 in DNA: TGTGCCAGCAGCCAGGCAGACAGGAACACCGGGGAGCTGTTTTTT. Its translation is CASSQADRNTGELFF.

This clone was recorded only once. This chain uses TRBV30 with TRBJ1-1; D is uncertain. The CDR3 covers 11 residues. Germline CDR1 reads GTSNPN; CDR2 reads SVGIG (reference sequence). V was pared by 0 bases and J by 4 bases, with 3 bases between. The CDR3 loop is CAWSVLTEAFF. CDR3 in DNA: TGTGCCTGGAGTGTACTCACTGAAGCTTTCTTT.

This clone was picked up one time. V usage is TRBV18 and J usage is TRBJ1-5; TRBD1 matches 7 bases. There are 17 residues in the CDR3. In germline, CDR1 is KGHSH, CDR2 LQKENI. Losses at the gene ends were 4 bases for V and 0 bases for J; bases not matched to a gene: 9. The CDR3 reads CASSQRQGIYSNQPQHF. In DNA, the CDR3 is TGTGCCAGCTCACAGAGACAGGGAATTTATAGCAATCAGCCCCAGCATTTT.

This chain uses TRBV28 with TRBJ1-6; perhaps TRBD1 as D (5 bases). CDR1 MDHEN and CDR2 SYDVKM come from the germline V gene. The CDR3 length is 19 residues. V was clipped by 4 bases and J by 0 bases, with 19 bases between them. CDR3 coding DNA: TGTGCCAGCAGTTCACCGCAAAGGGGAGGAAGCTCCTATAATTCACCCCTCCACTTT. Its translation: CASSSPQRGGSSYNSPLHF.

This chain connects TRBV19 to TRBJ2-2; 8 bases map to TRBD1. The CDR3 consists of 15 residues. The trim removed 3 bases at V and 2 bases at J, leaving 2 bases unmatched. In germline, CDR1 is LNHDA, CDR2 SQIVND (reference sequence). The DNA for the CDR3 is TGTGCCAGTAGTATTGGGACAGGTAACACCGGGGAGCTGTTTTTT. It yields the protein CASSIGTGNTGELFF.

The CDR3 DNA reads TGTGCCAGCAGCCGAACTAGGGGGCAGCCCCAGCATTTT. Residues: CASSRTRGQPQHF. This rearrangement joins TRBV7-2 to TRBJ1-5; tentatively, D is TRBD1 (6 bases). CDR3 length: 13 residues. CDR1 is SGHTA and CDR2 is FQGNSA in the germline V gene. Trimming pared 5 bases from V and 7 bases from J, leaving 12 bases between.